Below are 22 T cell receptor beta chains sequenced from a single sample in a study of human T cells and chemical hapten exposure. The total RNA was obtained from whole blood that was not fractionated. The library tagged individual cDNA molecules with unique molecular identifiers. Via MiXCR, TCRdb re-called the reads, giving one row per CDR3 protein. The data hold fewer than 150,000 distinct CDR3 sequences, with 8.5% observed a single time. The specimen was whole blood. These receptors were obtained from a human donor in good health. Some clones in this sample may be carry-over from other donors' samples.

The chain joins TRBV7-2 to TRBJ2-1; 11 bases are a match to TRBD2. Losses at the gene ends were 0 bases for V and 7 bases for J; bases not matched to a gene: 5. The CDR3 totals 16 residues. CDR1 and CDR2 (germline): SGHTA, FQGNSA. The CDR3 DNA follows: TGTGCCAGCAGCTTAGCTAGCGGGAGGGCGGAGAATGAGCAGTTCTTC. This translates into CASSLASGRAENEQFF.

The table lists this clonotype with a few counts. V and J are TRBV14 and TRBJ2-3; maybe TRBD1 (6 bases). This CDR3 has 16 amino acids. Germline lookup yields CDR1 SGHDN and CDR2 FVKESK. V was shortened by 2 bases and J by 5 bases, with 17 bases between the two germline ends. The CDR3 DNA reads as TGTGCCAGCAGCCAACCGGACAGAGGGGCTGGAGATACGCAGTATTTT. This sequence encodes CASSQPDRGAGDTQYF.

This clonotype was seen only a few times. The CDR3 sequence is CASSSASGEFHF. The CDR3 coding sequence is TGTGCCAGCAGCTCCGCGTCCGGGGAGTTCCACTTT. The chain joins TRBV7-6 to TRBJ1-6; D not resolved. The CDR3 covers 12 residues. With 4 bases removed from V and 17 bases from J, the gap between germline ends came to 15 bases. Germline loops: CDR1 SGHVS, CDR2 FNYEAQ.

J is TRBJ2-7 and V is TRBV5-1; D gene ambiguous. The germline V gene has CDR1 SGHRS and CDR2 YFSETQ. This CDR3 is 14 amino acids long. V lost 5 bases and J lost 3, with 15 bases in between. This CDR3 reads CASSPGYGDYEQYF. DNA for the CDR3: TGCGCCAGCAGTCCCGGTTATGGGGACTACGAGCAGTACTTC. Combining the CDR3 with reference TRBV5-1 and TRBJ2-7 gives the whole variable domain KAGVTQTPRYLIKTRGQQVTLSCSPISGHRSVSWYQQTPGQGLQFLFEYFSETQRNKGNFPGRFSGRQFSNSRSEMNVSTLELGDSALYLCASSPGYGDYEQYFGPGTRLTVT.

This clonotype turned up a few times. The chain couples TRBV29-1 to TRBJ2-7, with 10 bases fitting TRBD1. V dropped 1 base and J dropped 1; count of bases not matched to a gene: 10. The CDR3 totals 17 residues. Germline loops: CDR1 SQVTM, CDR2 ANQGSEA. The CDR3 nucleotides are TGCAGCGTTGAAGTACTTCCGACGGGACAGGGGTCCTACGAGCAGTACTTC. Translation: CSVEVLPTGQGSYEQYF.

This clonotype appeared many times. Relative to the germline gene, one junction end is altered; a read error may explain this. The chain recombines TRBV12-5 with TRBJ2-5; 8 nucleotides line up with TRBD2. The CDR3 has 12 amino acids. Germline CDR1 LGHNT, CDR2 FRNRAP. CDR3 loop: CASGLAPLAGSF. For the CDR3, the DNA is TGTGCTAGTGGTTTGGCCCCTTTAGCGGGGAGCTTC.

This clonotype was detected ten times or more. The chain couples TRBV7-9 to TRBJ2-3; D not certain. The CDR3 consists of 13 residues. Germline lookup yields CDR1 SEHNR and CDR2 FQNEAQ (reference sequence). V was cut by 1 base and J by 2 bases, with 4 bases left in between. CDR3 in DNA: TGTGCCAGCAGCTTAGAACTCACAGATACGCAGTATTTT. Translated, it gives CASSLELTDTQYF.

This clonotype has a handful of counts. The chain recombines TRBV5-1 with TRBJ1-1; 12 bases are shared with TRBD1. V lost 4 bases and J lost 5; bases outside the gene matches: 9. Germline CDR1 reads SGHRS; CDR2 reads YFSETQ. The CDR3 consists of 16 residues. The CDR3 loop is CASSAGTGGTITEAFF. CDR3 bases: TGCGCCAGCAGCGCAGGGACAGGGGGCACGATAACTGAAGCTTTCTTT.

This clonotype turned up a few times. V gene TRBV5-1 combines with J gene TRBJ2-2, with TRBD1 matching 10 bases. With 3 bases clipped from V and 7 bases from J, the junction kept 0 bases outside the gene matches. CDR3 length: 13 amino acids. Germline assignment: CDR1 SGHRS and CDR2 YFSETQ. CDR3: CASSWTGGGELFF. The CDR3 coding sequence is TGCGCCAGCAGCTGGACAGGGGGCGGGGAGCTGTTTTTT.

The chain carries TRBV7-9 and TRBJ2-7; TRBD2 matches 7 bases. The V gene's germline CDR1 is SEHNR and CDR2 FQNEAQ (reference sequence). This CDR3 is 15 amino acids long. The V gene end was trimmed by 1 base and the J gene end by 3 bases; junction bases not matched to a gene: 6. Here the CDR3 DNA reads TGTGCCAGCAGCTTAGTAGGAGGGGACTACTACGAGCAGTACTTC. As protein: CASSLVGGDYYEQYF.

The chain uses TRBV20-1 and TRBJ1-1; the match to TRBD1 covers 11 bases. This CDR3 has 13 amino acids. Trimming took 6 bases from V and 7 from J; bases not matched to a gene: 7. Germline CDR1 and CDR2: DFQATT and SNEGSKA (reference sequence). CDR3 amino acids: CSARDRGKFEAFF. The CDR3 bases are TGCAGTGCCCGGGACAGGGGGAAGTTTGAAGCTTTCTTT.

This chain connects TRBV20-1 to TRBJ2-2; TRBD1 aligns across 8 bases. The junction had 6 bases not matched to a gene; V was cut back by 1 base and J by 2 bases. Germline CDR1 reads DFQATT; CDR2 reads SNEGSKA (reference sequence). This CDR3 has 16 residues. CDR3: CSARAIDRGNTGELFF. CDR3 DNA: TGCAGTGCTAGAGCTATAGACAGGGGTAACACCGGGGAGCTGTTTTTT.

The V and J genes are TRBV9 and TRBJ2-4; TRBD2 might be the D (5 bases). Between the trimmed V and J ends, which lost 4 bases and 1 base, there was a span of 21 bases. This CDR3 comprises 18 residues. Germline V gene data show CDR1 as SGDLS and CDR2 as YYNGEE. This chain's CDR3 is CASSPDSLARGAKNIQYF. The DNA for the CDR3 is TGTGCCAGCAGCCCAGATTCATTGGCCCGAGGGGCCAAAAACATTCAGTACTTC.

The sample holds many counts of this clonotype. Written as DNA, the CDR3 is TGCGCCAGCAGCCAAGGGCCCCGACCTCCCAACTATGGCTACACCTTC. It translates to CASSQGPRPPNYGYTF. The gene calls are TRBV4-1 and TRBJ1-2; D unresolved. In germline, CDR1 is MGHRA, CDR2 YSYEKL. This CDR3 is 16 amino acids long. V was shortened by 1 base and J by 2 bases, with 14 bases between the two germline ends.

This clonotype was seen at least ten times. The chain has TRBV10-1 and TRBJ1-4, with a weak D call TRBD1 (5 bases). Germline lookup yields CDR1 WNHNN and CDR2 SYGVQD (reference sequence). CDR3 length equals 14 residues. V was clipped by 8 bases and J by 1 base, with 11 bases between them. The CDR3 is CASSFGGTNEKLFF. In nucleotides, the CDR3 is TGCGCCAGCTCCTTTGGGGGAACTAATGAAAAACTGTTTTTT.

The sample holds a few counts of this clonotype. The genes are TRBV14 and TRBJ2-7; no clear D. Germline assignment: CDR1 SGHDN and CDR2 FVKESK. V lost 0 bases, J lost 7 bases, and 10 bases lay in between. The CDR3 spans 13 residues. Written as DNA, the CDR3 is TGTGCCAGCAGCCAAGAGAAAGGAGTTGAGCAGTACTTC. It encodes CASSQEKGVEQYF.

The rearrangement joins TRBV6-2 or TRBV6-3 to TRBJ2-1; no firm D call. This CDR3 has 13 residues. Germline assignment: CDR1 MNHEY and CDR2 SVGEGT. The ends were cut back, 7 bases at V and 10 bases at J, with 17 bases in the middle. The CDR3 region is CASTQPPVREQFF. The CDR3 coding sequence is TGTGCCAGCACTCAACCCCCTGTCCGGGAGCAGTTCTTC.

In its sample, this clonotype was seen many times. The rearrangement uses TRBV6-5 and TRBJ1-5; weak D call: TRBD1 (6 bases). The germline V gene has CDR1 MNHEY and CDR2 SVGAGI. Deletions cut 6 bases from V and 5 bases from J, with 14 bases between. The CDR3 extends over 14 amino acids. The CDR3 DNA is TGTGCCAGCAGATCAAACCGGGGGCATCAGCCCCAGCATTTT. Translation: CASRSNRGHQPQHF.

The chain employs TRBV7-2 and TRBJ2-1; unclear D gene. Germline CDR1 reads SGHTA; CDR2 reads FQGNSA. The V end lost 1 base, the J end lost 7 bases, and 2 bases lay between the germline ends. The CDR3 extends over 11 amino acids. The CDR3 DNA sequence: TGTGCCAGCAGCTTAGAGAATGAGCAGTTCTTC. This translates into CASSLENEQFF.

The CDR3 reads CASSPLPGQDNEQYF. In DNA form, the CDR3 reads TGTGCCAGCAGCCCTTTACCGGGACAGGACAATGAGCAGTACTTC. The chain is built from TRBV6-5 and TRBJ2-7; 8 nucleotides align to TRBD1. The junction had 14 bases not matched to a gene; V was cut back by 6 bases and J by 7 bases. Per germline, CDR1 MNHEY and CDR2 SVGAGI. This CDR3 is 15 amino acids long.

The sample holds a few counts of this clonotype. The rearrangement uses TRBV20-1 and TRBJ2-1; 9 nucleotides agree with TRBD1. Germline trimming cut 0 bases from V and 7 bases from J; bases unmatched to any gene: 10. The germline V gene has CDR1 DFQATT and CDR2 SNEGSKA (reference sequence). CDR3 length: 16 residues. In nucleotides, the CDR3 is TGCAGTGCTAGAGATCTAAGGGGACAGGGACCTAATGAGCAGTTCTTC. It codes for CSARDLRGQGPNEQFF.

This clonotype occurred many times. The J gene is TRBJ2-1, the V gene TRBV4-3; no clear D gene. CDR3 length equals 15 residues. Germline V CDR1 and CDR2: LGHNA, YSLEER. Trimming took off 0 bases at V and 9 bases at J, with 15 bases between the two ends. The DNA of the CDR3 is TGCGCCAGCAGCCAAGACTTCGGTTTTTGGGCTGAGCAGTTCTTC. This codes for CASSQDFGFWAEQFF.